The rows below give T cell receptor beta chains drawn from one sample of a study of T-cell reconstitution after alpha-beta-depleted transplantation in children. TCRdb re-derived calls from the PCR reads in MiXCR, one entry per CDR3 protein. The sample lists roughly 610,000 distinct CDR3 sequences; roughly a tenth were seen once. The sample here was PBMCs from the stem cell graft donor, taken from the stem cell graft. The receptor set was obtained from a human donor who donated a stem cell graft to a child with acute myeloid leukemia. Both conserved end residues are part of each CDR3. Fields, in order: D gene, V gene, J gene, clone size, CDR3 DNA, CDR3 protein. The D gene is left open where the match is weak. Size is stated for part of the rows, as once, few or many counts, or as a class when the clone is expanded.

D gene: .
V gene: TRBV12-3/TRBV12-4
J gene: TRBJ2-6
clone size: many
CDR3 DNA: TGTGCCAGCAGTTCGACAGGACACTCTGGGGCCAACGTCCTGACTTTC
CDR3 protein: CASSSTGHSGANVLTF

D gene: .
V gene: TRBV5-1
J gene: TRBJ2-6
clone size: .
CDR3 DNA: TGCGCCAGCAGCTTGATGAGGGCTGGGGCCAACGTCCTGACTTTC
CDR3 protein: CASSLMRAGANVLTF

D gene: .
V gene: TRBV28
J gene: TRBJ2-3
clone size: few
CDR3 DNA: TGTGCCAGCAGTTTCTTGGAGCGGCTCACAGATACGCAGTATTTT
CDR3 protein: CASSFLERLTDTQYF

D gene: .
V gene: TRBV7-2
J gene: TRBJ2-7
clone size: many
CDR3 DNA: TGTGCCAGCAGCTCGGGTGCCTGGAGACAAGAGCAGTACTTC
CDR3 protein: CASSSGAWRQEQYF

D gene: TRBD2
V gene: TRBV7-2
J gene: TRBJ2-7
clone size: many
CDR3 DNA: TGTGCCAGCAGCGGACTAGCGGGAGTAGGTGAGCAGTACTTC
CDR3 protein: CASSGLAGVGEQYF

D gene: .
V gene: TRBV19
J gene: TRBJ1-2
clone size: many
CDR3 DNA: TGTGCCAGTAGTATCCCATCCGGCACCTATGGCTACACCTTC
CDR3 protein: CASSIPSGTYGYTF

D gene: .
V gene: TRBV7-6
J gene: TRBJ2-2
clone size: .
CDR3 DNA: TGTGCCAGCAGCCGCGGGCGAGCGGCGGGGACCGGGGAGCTGTTTTTT
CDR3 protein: CASSRGRAAGTGELFF

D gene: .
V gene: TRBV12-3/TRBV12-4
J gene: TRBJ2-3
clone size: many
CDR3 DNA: TGTGCCAGCAGTCCCCAGACTAGTGTCGCAGATACGCAGTATTTT
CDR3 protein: CASSPQTSVADTQYF

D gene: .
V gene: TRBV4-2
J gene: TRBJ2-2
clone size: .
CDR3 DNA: TGTGCCAGCAGCCAACCTTCAGGGGGGGGGACCGGGGAGCTGTTTTTT
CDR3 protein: CASSQPSGGGTGELFF

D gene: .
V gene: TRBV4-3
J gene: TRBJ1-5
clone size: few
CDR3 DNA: TGCGCCAGCAGCCAAGATCGGGGGCAGCCCAATCAGCCCCAGCATTTT
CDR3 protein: CASSQDRGQPNQPQHF

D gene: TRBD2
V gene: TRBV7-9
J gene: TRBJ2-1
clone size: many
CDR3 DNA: TGTGCCAGCAGCTTTGGGACTAGCGGGATAAATGAGCAGTTCTTC
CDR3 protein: CASSFGTSGINEQFF

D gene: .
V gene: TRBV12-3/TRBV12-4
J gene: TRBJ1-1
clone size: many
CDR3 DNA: TGTGCCAGCAGCCGTACGAACACTGAAGCTTTCTTT
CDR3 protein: CASSRTNTEAFF

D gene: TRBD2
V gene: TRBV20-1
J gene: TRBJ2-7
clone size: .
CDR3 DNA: TGCTGTGCTAGAGAGGCGGGAGGCCCCCTTTACGAGCAGTACTTC
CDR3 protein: CCAREAGGPLYEQYF

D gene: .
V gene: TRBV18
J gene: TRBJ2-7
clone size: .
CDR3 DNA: TGTGCCAGCTCACCCACAAACACGTCCCCCGAGCAGTACTTC
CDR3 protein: CASSPTNTSPEQYF

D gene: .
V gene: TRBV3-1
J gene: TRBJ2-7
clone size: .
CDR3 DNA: TGTGCCAGCAGTCCTGACGGTGCTGGCTACGAGCAGTACTTC
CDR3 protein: CASSPDGAGYEQYF

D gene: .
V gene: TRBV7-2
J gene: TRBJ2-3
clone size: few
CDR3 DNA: TGTGCCAGCAGCTCAGACAGAGGGGCAAGCACAGATACGCAGTATTTT
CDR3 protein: CASSSDRGASTDTQYF

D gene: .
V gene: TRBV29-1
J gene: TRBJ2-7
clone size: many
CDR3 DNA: TGCAGCGTACAGGGACACCTCTCCTACGAGCAGTACTTC
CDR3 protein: CSVQGHLSYEQYF

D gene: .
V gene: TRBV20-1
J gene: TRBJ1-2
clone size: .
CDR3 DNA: TGCAGTGTAAGGCCCCCGGCGGGGAAGGGCTATGGCTACACCTTC
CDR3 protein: CSVRPPAGKGYGYTF

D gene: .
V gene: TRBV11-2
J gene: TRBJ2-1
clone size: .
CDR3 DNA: TGTGCCAGCAGCCTCGTCGGTAGGGAGCAGTTCTTC
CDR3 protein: CASSLVGREQFF

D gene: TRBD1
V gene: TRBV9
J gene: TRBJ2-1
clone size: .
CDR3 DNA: TGTGCCAGCAGCGACCCCCGGACAGGTGAGGCCTACAATGAGCAGTTCTTC
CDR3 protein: CASSDPRTGEAYNEQFF

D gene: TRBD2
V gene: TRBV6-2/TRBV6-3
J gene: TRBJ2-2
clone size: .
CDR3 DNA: TGTGCCAGCAGTTACCGGCGGACTAGCGGGAGGGCCAGAGCCGGGGAGCTGTTTTTT
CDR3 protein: CASSYRRTSGRARAGELFF

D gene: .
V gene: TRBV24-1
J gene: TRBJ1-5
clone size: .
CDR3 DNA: TGTGCCACATCAGGGAGGTCCGGCAATCAGCCCCAGCATTTT
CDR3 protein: CATSGRSGNQPQHF